These T cell receptor beta chains were read from a single sample in a study of T-cell memory formation after mild COVID-19. TCRdb fed the 5' RACE reads into MiXCR, producing one record per CDR3 protein. The sample has tens of thousands of distinct CDR3 sequences, around a quarter seen once. Sequencing was done on a sample of PBMCs or a T cell subset sorted from them (not recorded which). The receptor set was obtained from a man between 18 and 29 years old who had mild COVID-19 (a few samples of this study predate the infection). Cell type and time point are not known. The CDR3 runs from the conserved cysteine through the conserved F or W. A D gene is named only where the DNA matches it firmly. Size tells how often a clone was seen (once, few, many) or the class of an expanded clone, and some rows leave it out.

TRBJ2-3 NA TRBV5-1 NA TGCGCCAGCAGCTTCGGCGGCAAAACTAGCACAGATACGCAGTATTTT CASSFGGKTSTDTQYF
TRBJ2-5 NA TRBV28 TRBD2 TGTGCCAGCAGTTTGGCGGTAGCGGGAAGGGAGGAGACCCAGTACTTC CASSLAVAGREETQYF
TRBJ1-2 NA TRBV4-3 TRBD1 TGCGCCAGCAGCCCTTCGGAGGGGGCGAGCTATGGCTACACCTTC CASSPSEGASYGYTF
TRBJ2-3 NA TRBV4-3 TRBD2 TGCGCCAGCAGCCAAGTGGTAGCGGGGGAGACCACAGATACGCAGTATTTT CASSQVVAGETTDTQYF
TRBJ2-3 few TRBV27 TRBD2 TGTGCCAGCAGTCCGACTAGCGGGGGGGGCCGTCTGACGCAGTATTTT CASSPTSGGGRLTQYF
TRBJ2-2 few TRBV6-2/TRBV6-3 NA TGTGCCAGCAGTTACGAATCAGGGGCGAACACCGGGGAGCTGTTTTTT CASSYESGANTGELFF
TRBJ2-2 NA TRBV7-6 NA TGTGCCAGCATCCCTGGGGAGAACACCGGGGAGCTGTTTTTT CASIPGENTGELFF
TRBJ2-2 NA TRBV7-8 TRBD2 TGTGCCAGCCCCCCACTAGCGGGAGGGACCGGGGAGCTGTTTTTT CASPPLAGGTGELFF
TRBJ2-3 many TRBV4-2 NA TGTGCCAGCAGCCAGGAGACAGGTCCCCCAGATACGCAGTATTTT CASSQETGPPDTQYF
TRBJ2-3 NA TRBV6-6 NA TGTGCCAGCAGCTTAGACGGAGGGGGCCGGCCAGATACGCAGTATTTT CASSLDGGGRPDTQYF
TRBJ2-3 NA TRBV27 TRBD2 TGTGCCAGCAGTCTTCTAGCGGGGCAGAGCACAGATACGCAGTATTTT CASSLLAGQSTDTQYF
TRBJ1-6 NA TRBV4-3 TRBD1 TGCGCCAGCAGCTCAGCATTCCCGGGACAGGGTTCACCCCTCCACTTT CASSSAFPGQGSPLHF
TRBJ1-2 NA TRBV9 NA TGTGCCAGCAGCGTAGCAGTGGATGGACATGGCTACACCTTC CASSVAVDGHGYTF
TRBJ2-1 NA TRBV4-1 NA TGCGCCAGCAGCCAAGATTCAGGGACTGGTGAGCAGTTCTTC CASSQDSGTGEQFF
TRBJ2-5 NA TRBV7-9 TRBD2 TGTGCCAGCAGCTTGTCCGACTACACTAGCGGGGGGCCCTACCAAGAGACCCAGTACTTC CASSLSDYTSGGPYQETQYF
TRBJ1-1 NA TRBV6-6 NA TGTGCCAGCAGTTACTTCACAGGGACGAACACTGAAGCTTTCTTT CASSYFTGTNTEAFF
TRBJ2-7 NA TRBV7-2 TRBD2 TGTGCCAGCAGCGCGGGGGACTACGAGCAGTACTTC CASSAGDYEQYF
TRBJ1-2 NA TRBV4-1 NA TGCGCCAGCAGCCCCGGGGGGTTCTATGGCTACACCTTC CASSPGGFYGYTF
TRBJ2-5 few TRBV15 NA TGTGCCACCAGCAGCCGTACGGGGGCGGAAGAGACCCAGTACTTC CATSSRTGAEETQYF
TRBJ2-1 NA TRBV20-1 NA TGCAGTGCTAGTACGAGCTCCTACAATGAGCAGTTCTTC CSASTSSYNEQFF
TRBJ1-2 NA TRBV20-1 NA TGCAGTGCTAGTAGCGGGGCAGGCGGCGGCTACACCTTC CSASSGAGGGYTF
TRBJ2-1 few TRBV7-2 NA TGTGCCAGCAGCTCCGAAAGGAGGTTGAAGGATGAGCAGTTCTTC CASSSERRLKDEQFF
TRBJ2-2 NA TRBV4-2 NA TGTGCCAGCAGCCCCAACGGGGGCTTCGGGGAGCTGTTTTTT CASSPNGGFGELFF
TRBJ1-1 NA TRBV7-8 TRBD1 TGTGCCAGCAGCTTACCTGCAGGGGGCTCGAAGAACACTGAAGCTTTCTTT CASSLPAGGSKNTEAFF
TRBJ2-2 many TRBV30 TRBD1 TGTGCCTGGAGTGTACTTGCAGGGGGGAACACCGGGGAGCTGTTTTTT CAWSVLAGGNTGELFF
TRBJ2-7 once TRBV5-4 NA TGTGCCAGCAGCCCTCCAGGGGAGCCCTACGAGCAGTACTTC CASSPPGEPYEQYF
TRBJ2-1 few TRBV5-1 NA TGCGCCAGCAGCTTCGTCGGGGGCTCCTACAATGAGCAGTTCTTC CASSFVGGSYNEQFF
TRBJ2-2 few TRBV9 TRBD2 TGTGCCAGCAATCGGAAGCGGGAGAACACCGGGGAGCTGTTTTTT CASNRKRENTGELFF
TRBJ2-2 NA TRBV5-1 TRBD2 TGCGCCAGCAGCACTAGCGGGGCTGGCACCGGGGAGCTGTTTTTT CASSTSGAGTGELFF
TRBJ2-1 few TRBV27 NA TGTGCCAGCAGTTTTCTCGGGGGCAATGAGCAGTTCTTC CASSFLGGNEQFF
TRBJ2-5 few TRBV29-1 NA TGCAGCGTTGAAGGGACAGCTCAAGAGACCCAGTACTTC CSVEGTAQETQYF
TRBJ2-1 few TRBV11-2 TRBD2 TGTGCCAGCAGCGATCGGACTAGCGGGGTTTACAATGAGCAGTTCTTC CASSDRTSGVYNEQFF
TRBJ2-3 few TRBV5-1 TRBD1 TGCGCCAGCAGCCCGACGGGACCAAGGGGGCAGGGGGATACGCAGTATTTT CASSPTGPRGQGDTQYF
TRBJ2-3 few TRBV6-5 NA TGTGCCAGCAGCCGACTCCGCTCACTAGCCACAGATACGCAGTATTTT CASSRLRSLATDTQYF
TRBJ2-5 few TRBV6-4 TRBD2 TGTGCCAGCAGCGCTACGACTAGCGGGGTGGAGACCCAGTACTTC CASSATTSGVETQYF
TRBJ2-5 once TRBV29-1 TRBD2 TGCAGCGTCCGAGGCGGGGGGACTTTGGAGACCCAGTACTTC CSVRGGGTLETQYF
TRBJ2-1 medium-sized TRBV4-2 TRBD2 TGTGCCAGCAGCCAAGCTAGCGGGGGGGCCAATGAGCAGTTCTTC CASSQASGGANEQFF
TRBJ2-3 NA TRBV10-2 NA TGCGCCAGCACGCGGGGACACACAGATACGCAGTATTTT CASTRGHTDTQYF
TRBJ2-5 NA TRBV4-2 TRBD2 TGTGCCAGCAGCCTGACTAGCGGGGGGGCGAGACAAGAGACCCAGTACTTC CASSLTSGGARQETQYF
TRBJ2-7 NA TRBV7-9 TRBD1 TGTGCCAGCAGCCTTACCGGGACAGGGCCCTACGAGCAGTACTTC CASSLTGTGPYEQYF
TRBJ2-1 NA TRBV7-9 TRBD2 TGTGCCAGCAGCCTCAGCGGGGGGGCGACGAATGAGCAGTTCTTC CASSLSGGATNEQFF
TRBJ1-2 NA TRBV6-5 NA TGTGCCAGCAGTTACTCATCTGGGCAGGGCTACACCTTC CASSYSSGQGYTF
TRBJ2-7 NA TRBV10-3 TRBD1 TGTGCCATCAGTGGAGGGACAGGGGACGAGCAGTACTTC CAISGGTGDEQYF
TRBJ2-7 few TRBV20-1 NA TGCAGTGCTAACCGCCAACCGGGACTGGGGACCTACGAGCAGTACTTC CSANRQPGLGTYEQYF
TRBJ1-1 NA TRBV7-9 NA TGTGCCGGCAGCCCGGATATTGAAGCTTTCTTT CAGSPDIEAFF
TRBJ2-1 NA TRBV23-1 NA TGCGCCAGCAGTCGGCATCACAATGAGCAGTTCTTC CASSRHHNEQFF
TRBJ2-1 few TRBV19 TRBD1 TGTGCCAGTTCTATGACCCGGACAGGCCATACAATTGAATCCTACAATGAGCAGTTCTTC CASSMTRTGHTIESYNEQFF
TRBJ2-5 NA TRBV3-1 NA TGTGCCAGCAGCCACCGGACTACCCGGGTGGAGACCCAGTACTTC CASSHRTTRVETQYF
TRBJ2-5 few TRBV6-5 NA TGTGCCAGCAGTTACTCGATAGGGGTCCAAGAGACCCAGTACTTC CASSYSIGVQETQYF
TRBJ1-5 few TRBV28 NA TGTGCCAGCAGTTTAGGGCTGCCCCAGCATTTT CASSLGLPQHF
TRBJ2-3 NA TRBV4-3 TRBD2 TGCGCCAGCAGCCAAGCGGGACTAGCGGCAGATACGCAGTATTTT CASSQAGLAADTQYF
TRBJ1-1 NA TRBV4-3 NA TGCGCCAGCAGGCCCAAGAGGGATGTACAGGGTAGGTGGACTGAAGCTTTCTTT CASRPKRDVQGRWTEAFF
TRBJ2-5 NA TRBV6-5 NA TGTGCCAGCAGTTACCACCAGGGTCAAGAGACCCAGTACTTC CASSYHQGQETQYF
TRBJ2-1 few TRBV27 NA TGTGCCAGCAGTCTGGGACCCCCCTCGGAGCAGTTCTTC CASSLGPPSEQFF
TRBJ2-5 NA TRBV10-3 TRBD2 TGTGCCATCAGCCGGCGGGGGGCCGAGGAGACCCAGTACTTC CAISRRGAEETQYF
TRBJ2-2 NA TRBV15 TRBD2 TGTGCCACCAGCGGAGAGGGGAAGCGGGGGGGCCCATCGAACACCGGGGAGCTGTTTTTT CATSGEGKRGGPSNTGELFF
TRBJ1-5 NA TRBV7-8 NA TGTGCCAGCAGCCCAAGGATGGGGCAGGGGCAGCCCCAGCATTTT CASSPRMGQGQPQHF